This T cell receptor beta chain was identified during a study of human T cells and chemical hapten exposure (dated by TCRdb to the early 2020s). With regard to the full study: The libraries were sequenced as a pool, and the TCR yield per sample differed mostly because of small variations in library volumes within the pool. Peripheral blood TCR repertoire changes were tracked in vivo in alopecia patients during primary and secondary sensitization to the hapten diphenylcyclopropenone (DPC). For every blood RNA sample, sequencing covered both the TCR alpha and TCR beta chains.

The label giving this sample's time point can be read as: healthy volunteer bleed at 2 weeks. Total RNA was isolated from unfractionated whole blood collected in Tempus Blood RNA tubes. As TCR sequencing controls, four or five healthy volunteers were used, with blood taken at day 0, 2 weeks and 6 weeks. The paper's findings and limits, for the study overall: No change with DPC sensitization was found in the number of TCRs above 1 in 1000 frequency, and no evidence of global repertoire structure alterations was found. Repeated subsampling changed both the strength of the expansion versus patch-test correlation and the threshold at which the correlation became significant.

This clonotype was seen a few times. The specificity of this receptor is unknown. Qualities for individual bases were not recorded, and no much larger clone is one base off. CDR1 and CDR2 were assigned from the germline V gene as SGHTA and FQGNSA. The CDR3 goes from the cysteine to the phenylalanine over 16 residues. The sequence is cut down to CDR3 DNA, 48 bases in frame from base 1. V was cut back by 4 bases and J by 4 bases, leaving a gap of 19 bases between them. The library was prepared using RACE. For sequencing, a NextSeq 500 was employed. Library preparation attached unique molecular identifiers to individual cDNA molecules for quantitative, reproducible TCR counting. The paper's data handling went like this. A median of around 96,000 TCRs per sample was observed, with a range of 23,224 to 690,600. The Decombinator software suite was used to annotate the V, J and CDR3 of the TCR reads. To make PS versus PT1 abundance plots, every sample was subsampled to the same number of TCRs (28,000). Expanded TCRs were defined as absent before sensitization and observed at least eight times at the 2-week time point. TCRdb trimmed the raw reads at Q25, called clones with MiXCR and kept productive beta chains. Each CDR3 protein gets just one entry, which takes the most common genes and DNA from the rows behind it. These V and J calls are TCRdb output, not the study's own analysis. In this sample the table shows over 85,000 distinct CDR3 sequences, approximately 8.2% of which occur a single time. Clones ranked in the top ten supply 2.5% to 3% of the sample.

The sequence was obtained from a female donor in good health. Some clones in this sample may be carry-over from other donors' samples. This chain is built from TRBV7-2 and TRBJ1-2; D gene: possibly TRBD1, on 6 matching bases. The sequencing input was whole blood. The DNA reads TGTGCCAGCAGCTCGACAGGCACGCCAAACTTCTATGGCTACACCTTC. Translated, this is CASSSTGTPNFYGYTF.